One sample yielded the 11 T cell receptor beta chains listed below, sequenced in a study of blood T cell repertoires in COVID-19. Assay: immunoSEQ multiplex PCR; the TCRdb copy retains only in-frame clones and omits some. The table has about 340,000 clones, about nine tenths seen once. Material: peripheral blood. The receptors here all came from a woman between 45 and 65 years old with COVID-19, enrolled during active disease.

The chain uses TRBV3-1 (or the pseudogene TRBV3-2) and TRBJ1-1; 7 bases are a match to TRBD1. Germline CDR1 and CDR2: LGHDT and YNNKEL (reference sequence). This CDR3 region has 14 residues. Unmatched junction bases numbered 3, after V lost 4 bases and J lost 1 base. CDR3 sequence: CASSLRTGNTEAFF. The CDR3 DNA reads TGTGCCAGCAGCCTCAGGACAGGGAACACTGAAGCTTTCTTT.

Of note for this clone: Germline and junction disagree at one end, which may indicate a read error. Other DNA sequences from this sample encode an identical CDR3 as well. Here the CDR3 reads CASSSRGGTGTSPLHF. In DNA form, the CDR3 reads TGTGCTAGCAGCTCCAGAGGGGGGACAGGGACTTCACCCCTCCACTTT. The V and J genes are TRBV9 and TRBJ1-6; 9 nucleotides line up with TRBD1. CDR1 SGDLS and CDR2 YYNGEE come from the germline V gene. The CDR3 sequence is 16 residues long. The full variable domain, rest sourced from reference TRBV9 and TRBJ1-6, is DSGVTQTPKHLITATGQRVTLRCSPRSGDLSVYWYQQSLDQGLQFLIQYYNGEERAKGNILERFSAQQFPDLHSELNLSSLELGDSALYFCASSSRGGTGTSPLHFGNGTRLTVT.

The CDR3 DNA sequence: TGCGCCAGCAGCTTGGTGGCAGGGGTTCAAGAGACCCAGTACTTC. Translated, it gives CASSLVAGVQETQYF. The rearrangement links TRBV5-1 to TRBJ2-5; perhaps TRBD1 as D (6 bases). The ends were cut back, 0 bases at V and 2 bases at J, with 11 bases in the middle. This CDR3 has 15 amino acids. Germline V gene sequence: CDR1 SGHRS, CDR2 YFSETQ. The full variable domain, its missing parts supplied by reference TRBV5-1 and TRBJ2-5, is KAGVTQTPRYLIKTRGQQVTLSCSPISGHRSVSWYQQTPGQGLQFLFEYFSETQRNKGNFPGRFSGRQFSNSRSEMNVSTLELGDSALYLCASSLVAGVQETQYFGPGTRLLVL.

The rearrangement links TRBV30 to TRBJ1-5; the D is unclear. Per germline, CDR1 GTSNPN and CDR2 SVGIG (reference sequence). The CDR3 has 12 residues. Trimming removed 2 bases at V and 4 bases at J, with 6 bases between. The DNA for the CDR3 is TGTGCCTGGAGTCCCTCTAATCAGCCCCAGCATTTT. This sequence encodes CAWSPSNQPQHF.

V is TRBV21-1 and J is TRBJ2-1; the table calls TRBD2, which could not be checked here. TRBV21-1 is deemed a pseudogene. The CDR3 has 18 amino acids. CDR3 residues: CASSKDPVRGSTYNEQFF. DNA of the CDR3: TGTGCCAGCAGCAAAGACCCAGTGCGGGGTTCCACCTACAATGAGCAGTTCTTC.

In its sample, this clone was seen a few times. The rearrangement joins TRBV19 to TRBJ1-3, with TRBD1 as a possible D gene (5 bases). V shed 6 bases and J shed 0 bases, with 15 bases lying between them. The CDR3 has 16 amino acids. Germline assignment: CDR1 LNHDA and CDR2 SQIVND (reference sequence). CDR3 residues: CASRTGLQPSGNTIYF. The CDR3, as DNA: TGTGCCAGTAGAACGGGACTTCAGCCCTCTGGAAACACCATATATTTT. Full variable domain (rest looked up from reference TRBV19 and TRBJ1-3): DGGITQSPKYLFRKEGQNVTLSCEQNLNHDAMYWYRQDPGQGLRLIYYSQIVNDFQKGDIAEGYSVSREKKESFPLTVTSAQKNPTAFYLCASRTGLQPSGNTIYFGEGSWLTVV.

This clone occurred a few times. The genes are TRBV11-3 and TRBJ2-7; possibly TRBD2 for D (5 bases). Germline assignment: CDR1 SGHNT and CDR2 YENEEA. The CDR3 contains 14 residues. V was shortened by 5 bases and J by 3 bases, with 14 bases between the two germline ends. CDR3 residues: CASSQELGDYEQYF. The CDR3 coding sequence is TGTGCCAGCAGCCAAGAACTCGGGGACTACGAGCAGTACTTC. Based on the CDR3 plus reference TRBV11-3 and TRBJ2-7, the full variable domain is EAGVVQSPRYKIIEKKQPVAFWCNPISGHNTLYWYLQNLGQGPELLIRYENEEAVDDSQLPKDRFSAERLKGVDSTLKIQPAELGDSAVYLCASSQELGDYEQYFGPGTRLTVT.

The V call is TRBV11-2, the J call TRBJ2-1, with a possible D match to TRBD1 (5 bases). The CDR3 is 16 amino acids. CDR1 and CDR2 (germline): SGHAT, FQNNGV. Trimming removed 2 bases from V and 0 bases from J, with 11 bases in between. CDR3 protein: CASSLTGFVSYNEQFF. CDR3 sequence (DNA): TGTGCCAGCAGCTTAACAGGTTTTGTCTCCTACAATGAGCAGTTCTTC.

With respect to this clone: The same CDR3 arises from other DNA sequences in this sample as well. The chain uses TRBV29-1 and TRBJ1-1; 8 bases match TRBD1. CDR3 length equals 13 residues. Trimming removed 7 bases from V and 2 bases from J; junction bases left unmatched: 6. Germline CDR1 reads SQVTM; CDR2 reads ANQGSEA. CDR3 DNA: TGCAGCGCTCGACAGGGGCTAAACACTGAAGCTTTCTTT. Protein product: CSARQGLNTEAFF. The variable domain in full, with the rest retrieved from reference TRBV29-1 and TRBJ1-1, is SAVISQKPSRDICQRGTSLTIQCQVDSQVTMMFWYRQQPGQSLTLIATANQGSEATYESGFVIDKFPISRPNLTFSTLTVSNMSPEDSSIYLCSARQGLNTEAFFGQGTRLTVV.

The V call is TRBV19, the J call TRBJ1-5, with no clear D. V dropped 9 bases and J dropped 7 bases, with 19 bases sitting between them. CDR3 length equals 14 residues. Germline CDR1 and CDR2: LNHDA and SQIVND (reference sequence). The CDR3 sequence is CASSRSREIQPQHF. Written as DNA, the CDR3 is TGTGCCAGCTCGAGGTCTCGGGAGATCCAGCCCCAGCATTTT.

The chain employs TRBV19 and TRBJ1-5; 10 bases are a match to TRBD1. The V gene's germline CDR1 is LNHDA and CDR2 SQIVND (reference sequence). CDR3 length: 15 residues. Trimming removed 4 bases from V and 5 bases from J; junction bases left unmatched: 5. In nucleotides, the CDR3 is TGTGCCAGTAGTAGAACCGACAGGGGGCATCAGCCCCAGCATTTT. Its translation: CASSRTDRGHQPQHF.